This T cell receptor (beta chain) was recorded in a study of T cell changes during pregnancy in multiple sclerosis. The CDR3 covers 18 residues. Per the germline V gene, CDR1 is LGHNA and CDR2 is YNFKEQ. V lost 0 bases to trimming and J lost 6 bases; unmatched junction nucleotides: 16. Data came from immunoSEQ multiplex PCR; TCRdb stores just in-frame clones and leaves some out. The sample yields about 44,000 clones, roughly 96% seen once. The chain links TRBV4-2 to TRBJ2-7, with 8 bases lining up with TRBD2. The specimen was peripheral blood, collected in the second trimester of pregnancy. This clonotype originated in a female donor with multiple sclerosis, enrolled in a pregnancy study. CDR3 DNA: TGTGCCAGCAGCCAAGATCTAACGGGGGCGGGAGGAAATGGCGAGCAGTACTTC. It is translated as CASSQDLTGAGGNGEQYF.